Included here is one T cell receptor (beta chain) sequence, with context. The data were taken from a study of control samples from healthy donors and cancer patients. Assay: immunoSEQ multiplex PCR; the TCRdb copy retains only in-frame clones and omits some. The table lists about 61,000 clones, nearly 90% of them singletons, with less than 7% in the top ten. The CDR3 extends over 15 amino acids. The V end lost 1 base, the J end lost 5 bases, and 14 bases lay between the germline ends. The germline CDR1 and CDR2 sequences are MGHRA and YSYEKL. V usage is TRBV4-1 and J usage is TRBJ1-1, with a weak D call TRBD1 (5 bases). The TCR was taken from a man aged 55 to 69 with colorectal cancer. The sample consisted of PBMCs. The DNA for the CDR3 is TGCGCCAGCAGCCAAGTATGGACCGGGACTACTGAAGCTTTCTTT. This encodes CASSQVWTGTTEAFF.